One sample yielded the 17 T cell receptor beta chains listed below, sequenced in a study of regulatory T cells in long-lasting Graves disease. Relying on iRepertoire HTBI primers and Arm-PCR of CDR3 regions, the team built TCR beta libraries. One entry per CDR3 protein results from TCRdb running MiXCR on the multiplex PCR reads. The sample holds around 360,000 distinct CDR3 sequences, roughly 15% seen once. Time point of the sample: newly diagnosed GD, antithyroid drugs for less than 3 months. PBMC RNA was the source of the TCR library. These records were also assigned to another study, of T cells in Graves' hyperthyroidism and ophthalmopathy.

Sequencing used peripheral blood mononuclear cells (PBMCs), obtained at new diagnosis, from a patient treated with antithyroid drugs. The receptor source for this set is a woman aged 18-29 years with Graves disease.

In its sample, this clonotype was seen many times. This chain joins TRBV6-1 and TRBJ2-3, with D perhaps being TRBD1 or TRBD2 (5 bases each). Looked up from germline, CDR1 is MNHNS and CDR2 is SASEGT. The V gene lost 8 bases and the J gene lost 4 bases, with 16 bases spanning the gap. This CDR3 spans 14 amino acids. This CDR3 reads CASRTPGTSDTQYF. The CDR3 nucleotides read TGTGCCAGCCGAACTCCGGGGACCTCAGATACGCAGTATTTT.

This clonotype was counted ten times or more. The rearrangement links TRBV20-1 to TRBJ2-1; D may be TRBD1 or TRBD2 (7 bases each). Between the trimmed V and J ends, which lost 3 bases and 8 bases, there was a span of 14 bases. The germline V gene encodes CDR1 DFQATT and CDR2 SNEGSKA (reference sequence). The CDR3 loop spans 13 amino acids. The CDR3 protein is CSARFQGGHEQFF. CDR3 DNA: TGCAGTGCTAGGTTTCAGGGGGGGCATGAGCAGTTCTTC.

This rearrangement joins TRBV3-1 to TRBJ2-6, with D uncertain. Trimming stripped 0 bases from V and 4 bases from J, with 7 bases between. Germline-derived CDR1 and CDR2 are LGHDT and YNNKEL (reference sequence). The CDR3 runs 15 residues. CDR3 coding DNA: TGTGCCAGCAGCCAAGATAACGGGGGGGCCAACGTCCTGACTTTC. As protein: CASSQDNGGANVLTF.

Ten or more counts support this clonotype. V is TRBV30 and J is TRBJ2-7; tentative D call: TRBD1 (5 bases). Trimming stripped 5 bases from V and 2 bases from J, with 10 bases between. CDR1 is GTSNPN, CDR2 SVGIG, per germline (reference sequence). CDR3 length equals 12 residues. CDR3 sequence: CAWAMGPYEQYF. In nucleotides, the CDR3 is TGTGCCTGGGCAATGGGGCCCTACGAGCAGTACTTC. The full variable domain, its missing parts supplied by reference TRBV30 and TRBJ2-7, is SQTIHQWPATLVQPVGSPLSLECTVEGTSNPNLYWYRQAAGRGLQLLFYSVGIGQISSEVPQNLSASRPQDRQFILSSKKLLLSDSGFYLCAWAMGPYEQYFGPGTRLTVT.

This sequence joins TRBV20-1 and TRBJ2-1; possibly TRBD2 for D (9 bases). Germline CDR1 DFQATT, CDR2 SNEGSKA (reference sequence). The CDR3 length is 16 residues. V was pared by 6 bases and J by 8 bases, with 26 bases between. CDR3 nucleotide sequence: TGCAGTGCGGACCAGGGGGCGGGAGGGCTTAGACATGAGCAGTTCTTC. Its protein product is CSADQGAGGLRHEQFF.

This clonotype came up many times. This chain links TRBV3-1 with TRBJ2-1; unclear D gene. V gave up 0 bases and J gave up 6 bases, with 12 bases separating them. The CDR3 has 15 amino acids. The germline V gene has CDR1 LGHDT and CDR2 YNNKEL (reference sequence). The CDR3 DNA reads TGTGCCAGCAGCCAAGATAGTTGGAATTTCAATGAGCAGTTCTTC. As protein: CASSQDSWNFNEQFF.

This clonotype was recorded at least ten times. CDR3 bases: TGTGCCAGCAGCACGGAGAGAGTGGATACGCAGTATTTT. As protein: CASSTERVDTQYF. The chain recombines TRBV11-2 with TRBJ2-3; D is unresolved. CDR3 size: 13 residues. Trimming took off 5 bases at V and 6 bases at J, with 12 bases between the two ends. From germline, CDR1 is SGHAT and CDR2 FQNNGV. Combining the CDR3 with reference TRBV11-2 and TRBJ2-3 gives the whole variable domain EAGVAQSPRYKIIEKRQSVAFWCNPISGHATLYWYQQILGQGPKLLIQFQNNGVVDDSQLPKDRFSAERLKGVDSTLKIQPAKLEDSAVYLCASSTERVDTQYFGPGTRLTVL.

This clonotype was seen repeatedly, ten times or more. One junction end disagrees with the germline gene, perhaps due to a read error. The chain links TRBV20-1 to TRBJ2-1; D is unresolved. This CDR3 is built from 13 residues. Germline V gene lookup returns CDR1 DFQATT and CDR2 SNEGSKA (reference sequence). The CDR3 spells CSARPETLRALVF. The CDR3 DNA reads TGCAGTGCTAGACCCGAGACCCTCCGAGCTCTTGTTTTC.

Details on this clonotype: A read error is likely, as this CDR3 ends without the conserved phenylalanine or tryptophan. This chain links TRBV19 with TRBJ1-1, with D hard to call. The germline V gene encodes CDR1 LNHDA and CDR2 SQIVND (reference sequence). V was cut by 7 bases and J by 0 bases, with 15 bases left in between. The length of the CDR3 is 15 residues. The CDR3: CASTAGPRMNTEAFS. CDR3 bases: TGTGCCAGTACCGCGGGCCCTAGAATGAACACTGAAGCTTTCTCT.

This clonotype was seen only a few times. The rearrangement links TRBV29-1 to TRBJ1-2; TRBD1 is a possible D gene (6 bases). Trimming removed 5 bases at V and 2 bases at J, with 18 bases between. The germline V gene has CDR1 SQVTM and CDR2 ANQGSEA. There are 15 residues in the CDR3. Here the CDR3 DNA reads TGCAGCGTTCGGTCCATGGCAGGGGAAAACTATGGCTACACCTTC. Amino acid sequence: CSVRSMAGENYGYTF.

In this sample, this clonotype turned up many times. In nucleotides, the CDR3 is TGTGCCAGCATGAACAGGAGCTCCTATAATTCACCCCTCCACTTT. This translates into CASMNRSSYNSPLHF. The chain employs TRBV2 and TRBJ1-6; D perhaps matches TRBD1 (5 bases). This CDR3 contains 15 residues. Germline V lookup: CDR1 SNHLY, CDR2 FYNNEI. Trimming cost V 7 bases and J 0 bases, with 10 bases left between them.

Turning to this clonotype: A much larger clone is a single base away; this may be a read error. The genes are TRBV6-1 and TRBJ2-6; D perhaps matches TRBD1 (5 bases). This CDR3 spans 17 amino acids. V lost 8 bases, J lost 1 base, and 18 bases lay in between. Looked up from germline, CDR1 is MNHNS and CDR2 is SASEGT. CDR3 nucleotide sequence: TGTGCCAGCCAGAAGGGGCAGAGCAAATCTGGGGCCAACGTCCTGACTTTC. Translation gives CASQKGQSKSGANVLTF.

In its sample, this clonotype was seen many times. The chain carries TRBV11-2 and TRBJ2-1; 7 nucleotides align to TRBD2. J gave up 7 bases and V 1 base, and 13 bases lay outside the gene matches. The CDR3 extends over 17 amino acids. CDR1 is SGHAT and CDR2 is FQNNGV in the germline V gene. Here the CDR3 reads CASSLVGSGSTRNEQFF. The DNA for the CDR3 is TGTGCCAGCAGCTTAGTCGGTAGCGGGTCGACGAGGAATGAGCAGTTCTTC. The full variable domain, with the rest looked up from reference TRBV11-2 and TRBJ2-1, is EAGVAQSPRYKIIEKRQSVAFWCNPISGHATLYWYQQILGQGPKLLIQFQNNGVVDDSQLPKDRFSAERLKGVDSTLKIQPAKLEDSAVYLCASSLVGSGSTRNEQFFGPGTRLTVL.

In this sample, this clonotype turned up a few times. This chain uses TRBV5-6 with TRBJ1-2; D is unresolved. Germline loops: CDR1 SGHDT, CDR2 YYEEEE. The V end lost 1 base, the J end lost 4 bases, and 20 bases lay between the germline ends. The CDR3 runs to 17 residues. The CDR3 DNA follows: TGTGCCAGCAGCTTGTCCCCAGTAGCCATATGGAGCTATGGCTACACCTTC. It is translated as CASSLSPVAIWSYGYTF.

This clonotype was observed at least ten times. The chain is built from TRBV6-1 and TRBJ2-1; D possibly corresponds to TRBD2 (6 bases). This CDR3 contains 15 residues. V was cut by 0 bases and J by 4 bases, with 10 bases left in between. Germline-derived CDR1 and CDR2 are MNHNS and SASEGT. The DNA of the CDR3 is TGTGCCAGCAGTGAAGCGCAGGGACTGTACAATGAGCAGTTCTTC. Translated: CASSEAQGLYNEQFF.

This clonotype was seen at least ten times. This chain joins TRBV2 and TRBJ2-1; tentatively, D is TRBD2 (5 bases). Per germline, CDR1 SNHLY and CDR2 FYNNEI. The V and J ends lost 6 bases and 0 bases respectively, with 12 bases between them. This CDR3 is 15 amino acids long. The CDR3 coding sequence is TGTGCCAGCAGGACGGACTTTCGCTCCTACAATGAGCAGTTCTTC. Translation: CASRTDFRSYNEQFF.

Comments on this clonotype: A much bigger clone sits one base away, suggesting this may be a read error. The chain has TRBV11-2 and TRBJ1-6; a weak D match, TRBD1 (6 bases). The CDR3 has 14 amino acids. Germline V gene data show CDR1 as SGHAT and CDR2 as FQNNGV. This CDR3 reads CASSTKGGNSPPHF. The CDR3 DNA sequence: TGTGCCAGCAGCACCAAGGGGGGCAATTCACCCCCCCACTTT.